This T cell receptor beta chain emerged from a study of brain T cells in children with intractable seizures. General observations from the study: Clones missing pre-surgery may reflect undersampling of that blood sample. Patients' HCMV serostatus was unknown; virus specificity rests on CDR3 similarity alone.

TCRdb's table, derived via immunoSEQ multiplex PCR, lists solely in-frame clones and lacks some. The sample consists of hundreds of thousands of clones, over 90% of them appearing once. As concerns this clone: Its specificity is unknown.

Regarding time point: blood from clinic visit 5 months post-surgery; TSC patient then seizure free. Sequencing was limited to surgery cases with top T cell transcript signatures in brain tissue. The source was peripheral blood, collected more than 4 months after surgery. This TCR derives from a boy younger than two with tuberous sclerosis and intractable seizures.

CDR3 loop: CASSLELEKLFF. The CDR3 region has the DNA TGTGCCAGCAGCTTGGAACTTGAAAAACTGTTTTTT. This chain links TRBV5-5 with TRBJ1-4; D not resolved. CDR3 length: 12 amino acids. In germline, CDR1 is SGHKS, CDR2 YYEKEE (reference sequence). Between the trimmed V and J ends, which lost 0 bases and 7 bases, there was a span of 4 bases. Full variable domain (rest looked up from reference TRBV5-5 and TRBJ1-4): DAGVTQSPTHLIKTRGQQVTLRCSPISGHKSVSWYQQVLGQGPQFIFQYYEKEERGRGNFPDRFSARQFPNYSSELNVNALLLGDSALYLCASSLELEKLFFGSGTQLSVL.